This T cell receptor beta chain was recorded in a study of T cells in Graves' hyperthyroidism and ophthalmopathy. Regarding the study as a whole: Separating ophthalmopathy from stable hyperthyroidism was achieved by a 13 V-J model.

To note about this clonotype: Its target is unknown.

What was amplified from RNA transcripts were TCR beta CDR3 regions. An initial round of RT-PCR targeting the TCR CDR3 relied on the HTBI primer set. TCRdb re-derived calls from the multiplex PCR reads in MiXCR, one entry per CDR3 protein. The sample has roughly 570,000 distinct CDR3 sequences; roughly 50% are singletons. The study defined stable Graves' hyperthyroidism as no ophthalmopathy progression within 18 months. Patients aged 18 to 65 had newly diagnosed hyperthyroidism lasting under 2 months. Together with thyroid ultrasound, orbital computed tomography, serum thyroxine and TRAb, clinical symptoms were used for diagnoses. Germline V gene lookup returns CDR1 LNHDA and CDR2 SQIVND (reference sequence). V lost 6 bases to trimming and J lost 6 bases, with 14 bases between them. This CDR3 is built from 14 residues.

The sample consisted of peripheral blood or thyroid tissue (not recorded which). The chain combines TRBV19 with TRBJ2-2; either TRBD1 or TRBD2 may fit D (5 bases each). The TCR sequence derives from a woman between 18 and 29 years old with Graves' hyperthyroidism. CDR3 nucleotides: TGTGCCAGTAGGGGGGAAACAGCCTCCGGGGAGCTGTTTTTT. Translation: CASRGETASGELFF. Variable domain in full (rest from reference TRBV19 and TRBJ2-2): DGGITQSPKYLFRKEGQNVTLSCEQNLNHDAMYWYRQDPGQGLRLIYYSQIVNDFQKGDIAEGYSVSREKKESFPLTVTSAQKNPTAFYLCASRGETASGELFFGEGSRLTVL.